The 5 T cell receptor beta chains below come from one sample, sequenced in a study of blood T cell repertoires in COVID-19. Clones were read by immunoSEQ multiplex PCR, and TCRdb kept only the in-frame ones, dropping some. The sample has more than 150,000 clones; about 82% are singletons. Input material: peripheral blood. The receptors derive from a woman in her thirties with acute or convalescent COVID-19.

The V gene is TRBV28, the J gene TRBJ1-2; the D gene is possibly TRBD1 (5 bases). The V gene lost 2 bases and the J gene lost 3 bases, with 7 bases spanning the gap. The CDR3 covers 13 residues. Germline CDR1 is MDHEN and CDR2 is SYDVKM. The CDR3 protein is CASSLTRDYGYTF. CDR3 sequence (DNA): TGTGCCAGCAGTTTAACCAGGGACTATGGCTACACCTTC.

This sequence joins TRBV30 and TRBJ2-1; 12 bases map to TRBD2. After removal of 3 bases from V and 12 bases from J, the junction contained 9 bases not matched to a gene. The CDR3 extends over 14 amino acids. The V gene's germline CDR1 is GTSNPN and CDR2 SVGIG (reference sequence). CDR3 coding DNA: TGTGCCTGGAGACTAGCGGGGGGTTCAATGGGGCAGTTCTTC. Translation gives CAWRLAGGSMGQFF.

V gene TRBV18 combines with J gene TRBJ1-1; 9 bases are shared with TRBD1. Trimming at V came to 2 bases and at J to 1 base, leaving 5 bases not matched to a gene. Per germline, CDR1 KGHSH and CDR2 LQKENI. This CDR3 contains 16 residues. The CDR3 sequence is CASSPGQGPTNTEAFF. The CDR3 coding sequence is TGTGCCAGCTCACCAGGACAGGGGCCGACGAACACTGAAGCTTTCTTT.

The genes are TRBV11-2 and TRBJ1-2; 7 nucleotides align to TRBD1. Losses at the gene ends were 5 bases for V and 5 bases for J; bases not matched to a gene: 11. The CDR3 has 15 residues. Germline V CDR1 and CDR2: SGHAT, FQNNGV. The chain's CDR3 is CASSVGGAYPYGYTF. Written as DNA, the CDR3 is TGTGCCAGCAGCGTAGGGGGCGCTTATCCTTATGGCTACACCTTC.

The chain has TRBV6-1 and TRBJ2-5; 8 bases line up with TRBD2. V gave up 3 bases and J gave up 4 bases; unmatched junction bases: 7. The CDR3 runs to 15 residues. CDR1 and CDR2 from the germline V gene are MNHNS and SASEGT. The CDR3 DNA reads TGTGCCAGCAGTGATCAGGGCGGGAGGCGAGAGACCCAGTACTTC. Translating gives CASSDQGGRRETQYF.